The clone carrying this T cell receptor (beta chain) was recorded at least ten times. The repertoire was sequenced with immunoSEQ multiplex PCR; TCRdb's copy has only in-frame clones and lacks some. The profile covers tens of thousands of clones, none occurring a single time. This sample is part of a study of T cells after posttransplantation cyclophosphamide. Trimming stripped 7 bases from V and 1 base from J, with 7 bases between. CDR1 MDHEN and CDR2 SYDVKM come from the germline V gene. This CDR3 comprises 12 residues. Sequenced material: PBMCs. This chain links TRBV28 with TRBJ1-1; no reliable D call. The receptor was isolated from a woman aged 60-70 years in good health, CMV-negative, and a related stem cell transplant donor. Here the CDR3 reads CASTPRNTEAFF. CDR3 DNA: TGTGCCAGCACCCCCCGGAACACTGAAGCTTTCTTT.